The subject of this entry is one T cell receptor beta chain. The antigen remains unidentified. CDR1 MNHEY and CDR2 SMNVEV come from the germline V gene (reference sequence). J was trimmed by 2 bases and V by 5 bases; bases with no gene match: 13. This CDR3 region has 17 residues. This record belongs to a study of response to subunit inactivated influenza vaccine. Study findings and constraints: Few new T cells, the authors suggested, are recruited by each seasonal influenza vaccination.

Each CDR3 protein gets one entry after TCRdb re-called the RT-PCR reads with MiXCR. The sample holds hundreds of thousands of distinct CDR3 sequences; 12% are singletons and the top ten take about 10%. The specimen was PBMCs from blood, collected on the day of vaccination. This receptor was obtained from a man aged 50 or older who received an inactivated influenza vaccine. The chain joins TRBV27 to TRBJ2-3, with TRBD2 identical over 7 bases. In nucleotides, the CDR3 is TGTGCCAGCAGTCCTTTCGGAGCGGGGACTTACACAGATACGCAGTATTTT. This translates into CASSPFGAGTYTDTQYF.